This T cell receptor (beta chain) was recovered during a study of T cell repertoires in cytomegalovirus infection. Overall study: Matching HLA type and CMV infection were both indicated by public TCR beta signatures. Whole-study results and caveats: Cumulative public TCR beta family frequency identified carriers of CMV plus the relevant HLA.

V gave up 5 bases and J gave up 6 bases; unmatched junction bases: 6. CDR1 is LNHDA and CDR2 is SQIVND in the germline V gene (reference sequence). This CDR3 is 15 amino acids long. TCRdb recomputed calls from the reads with MiXCR, one row per CDR3 protein. The data contain about 130,000 distinct CDR3 sequences, roughly a quarter of them singletons. This clonotype occurred a few times. The target antigen is unknown. Input material: PBMCs, sequenced either directly or after in vitro stimulation (not recorded which). The chain links TRBV19 to TRBJ2-7; 14 nucleotides line up with TRBD2. This sequence originates from a human donor in good health (CMV status not recorded). Some clones in this sample may be carry-over from other donors' samples. CDR3 sequence reads: CASSPWGLAGVEQYF. The CDR3 bases are TGTGCCAGTAGTCCTTGGGGACTAGCGGGAGTCGAGCAGTACTTC.